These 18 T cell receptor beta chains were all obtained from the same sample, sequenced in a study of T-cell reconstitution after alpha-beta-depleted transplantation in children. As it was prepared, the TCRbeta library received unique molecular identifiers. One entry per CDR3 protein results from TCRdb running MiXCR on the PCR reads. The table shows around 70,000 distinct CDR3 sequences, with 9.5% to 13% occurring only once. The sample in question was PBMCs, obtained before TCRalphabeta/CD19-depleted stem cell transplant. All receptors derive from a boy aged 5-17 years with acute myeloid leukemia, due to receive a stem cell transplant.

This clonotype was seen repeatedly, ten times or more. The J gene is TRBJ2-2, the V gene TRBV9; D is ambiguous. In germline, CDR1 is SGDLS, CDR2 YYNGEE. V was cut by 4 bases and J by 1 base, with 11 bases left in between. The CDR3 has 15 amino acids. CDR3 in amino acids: CASSLMGLNTGELFF. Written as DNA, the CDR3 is TGTGCCAGCAGCCTTATGGGCCTGAACACCGGGGAGCTGTTTTTT.

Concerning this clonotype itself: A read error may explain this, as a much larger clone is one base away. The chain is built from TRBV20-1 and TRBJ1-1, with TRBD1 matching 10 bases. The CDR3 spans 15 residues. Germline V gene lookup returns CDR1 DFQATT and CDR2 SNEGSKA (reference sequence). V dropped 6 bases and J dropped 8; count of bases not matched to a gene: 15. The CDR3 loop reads CSAIYRGTGEKEAFF. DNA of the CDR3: TGCAGTGCCATTTATCGAGGGACAGGGGAAAAGGAAGCTTTCTTT.

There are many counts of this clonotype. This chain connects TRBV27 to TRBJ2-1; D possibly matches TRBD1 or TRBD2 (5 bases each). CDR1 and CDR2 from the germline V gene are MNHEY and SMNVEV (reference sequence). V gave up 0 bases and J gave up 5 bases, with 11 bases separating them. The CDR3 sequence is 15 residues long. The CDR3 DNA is TGTGCCAGCAGTTTATCGTGGGACCCGAACAATGAGCAGTTCTTC. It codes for CASSLSWDPNNEQFF.

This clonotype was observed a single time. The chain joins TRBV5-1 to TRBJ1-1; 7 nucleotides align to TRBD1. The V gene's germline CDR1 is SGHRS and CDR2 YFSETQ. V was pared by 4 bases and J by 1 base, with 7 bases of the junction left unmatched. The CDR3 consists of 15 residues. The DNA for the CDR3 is TGCGCCAGCAGCCAGACAGGGTGGGCGAACACTGAAGCTTTCTTT. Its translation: CASSQTGWANTEAFF. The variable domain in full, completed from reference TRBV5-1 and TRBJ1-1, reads KAGVTQTPRYLIKTRGQQVTLSCSPISGHRSVSWYQQTPGQGLQFLFEYFSETQRNKGNFPGRFSGRQFSNSRSEMNVSTLELGDSALYLCASSQTGWANTEAFFGQGTRLTVV.

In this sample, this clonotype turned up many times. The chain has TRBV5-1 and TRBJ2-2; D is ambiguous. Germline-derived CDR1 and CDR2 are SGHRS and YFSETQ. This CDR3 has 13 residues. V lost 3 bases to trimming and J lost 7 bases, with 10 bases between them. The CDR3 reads CASSSLVGGELFF. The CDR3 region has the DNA TGCGCCAGCAGCTCACTCGTCGGCGGGGAGCTGTTTTTT.

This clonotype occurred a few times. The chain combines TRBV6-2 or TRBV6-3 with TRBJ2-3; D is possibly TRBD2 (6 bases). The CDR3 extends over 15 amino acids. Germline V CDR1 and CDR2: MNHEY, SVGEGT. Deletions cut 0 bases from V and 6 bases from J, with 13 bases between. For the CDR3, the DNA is TGTGCCAGCAGTTACTCGATGGGCGGGAAGGATACGCAGTATTTT. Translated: CASSYSMGGKDTQYF.

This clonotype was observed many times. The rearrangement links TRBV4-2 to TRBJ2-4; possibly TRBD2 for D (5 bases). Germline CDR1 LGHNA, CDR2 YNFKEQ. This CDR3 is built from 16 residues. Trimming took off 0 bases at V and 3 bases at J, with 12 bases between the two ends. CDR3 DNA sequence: TGTGCCAGCAGCCAAGATTGGGCAGGAGGCAAAAACATTCAGTACTTC. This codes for CASSQDWAGGKNIQYF.

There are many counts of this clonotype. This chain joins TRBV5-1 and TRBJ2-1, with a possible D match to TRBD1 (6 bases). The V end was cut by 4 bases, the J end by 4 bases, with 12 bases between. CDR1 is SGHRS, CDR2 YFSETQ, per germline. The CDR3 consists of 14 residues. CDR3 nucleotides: TGCGCCAGCAGCAACCGGGACATTTACAATGAGCAGTTCTTC. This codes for CASSNRDIYNEQFF.

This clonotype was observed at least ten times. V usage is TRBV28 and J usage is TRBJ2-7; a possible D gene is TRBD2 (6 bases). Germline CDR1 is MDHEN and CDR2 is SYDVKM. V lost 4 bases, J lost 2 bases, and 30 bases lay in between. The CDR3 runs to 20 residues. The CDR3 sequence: CASSSFAGGIGREFAYEQYF. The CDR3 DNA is TGTGCCAGCAGTTCATTCGCCGGGGGTATCGGGCGTGAGTTTGCCTACGAGCAGTACTTC.

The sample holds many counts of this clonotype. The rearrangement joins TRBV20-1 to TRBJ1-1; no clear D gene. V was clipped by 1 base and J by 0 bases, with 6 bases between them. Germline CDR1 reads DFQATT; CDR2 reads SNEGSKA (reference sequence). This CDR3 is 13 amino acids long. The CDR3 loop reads CSARGQVNTEAFF. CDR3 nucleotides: TGCAGTGCTAGAGGGCAGGTGAACACTGAAGCTTTCTTT.

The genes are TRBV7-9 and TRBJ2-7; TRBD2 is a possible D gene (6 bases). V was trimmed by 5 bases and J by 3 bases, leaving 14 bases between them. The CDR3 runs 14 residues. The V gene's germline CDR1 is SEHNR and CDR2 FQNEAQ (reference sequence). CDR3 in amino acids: CASSTLAVDYEQYF. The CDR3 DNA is TGTGCCAGCAGCACCTTAGCGGTGGACTACGAGCAGTACTTC.

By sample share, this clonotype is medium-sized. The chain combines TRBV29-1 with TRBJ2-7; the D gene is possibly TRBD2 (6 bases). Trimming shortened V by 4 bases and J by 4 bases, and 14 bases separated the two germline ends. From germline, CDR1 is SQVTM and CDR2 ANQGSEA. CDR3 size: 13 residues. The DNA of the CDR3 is TGCAGCGTTGGAATTCTTGGGGGGTACGAGCAGTACTTC. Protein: CSVGILGGYEQYF.

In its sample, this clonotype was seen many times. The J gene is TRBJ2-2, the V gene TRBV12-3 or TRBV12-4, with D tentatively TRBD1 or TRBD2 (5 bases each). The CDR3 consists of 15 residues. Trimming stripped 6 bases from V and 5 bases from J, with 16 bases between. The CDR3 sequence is CASRPPGWGTGELFF. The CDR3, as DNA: TGTGCCAGCAGACCCCCTGGGTGGGGGACCGGGGAGCTGTTTTTT.

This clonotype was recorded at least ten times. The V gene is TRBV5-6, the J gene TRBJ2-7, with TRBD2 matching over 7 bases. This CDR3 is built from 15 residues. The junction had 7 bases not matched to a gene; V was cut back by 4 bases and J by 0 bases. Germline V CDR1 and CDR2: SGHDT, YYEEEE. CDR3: CASSDRGDYSYEQYF. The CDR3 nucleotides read TGTGCCAGCAGCGACCGGGGGGACTACTCCTACGAGCAGTACTTC.

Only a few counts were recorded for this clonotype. The CDR3 here is CSARWALQETQYF. CDR3 DNA: TGCAGTGCTAGATGGGCTTTGCAAGAGACCCAGTACTTC. The chain joins TRBV20-1 to TRBJ2-5, with unresolved D. Trimming took 2 bases from V and 2 from J, leaving 9 bases between them. Per germline, CDR1 DFQATT and CDR2 SNEGSKA (reference sequence). The CDR3 runs to 13 residues.

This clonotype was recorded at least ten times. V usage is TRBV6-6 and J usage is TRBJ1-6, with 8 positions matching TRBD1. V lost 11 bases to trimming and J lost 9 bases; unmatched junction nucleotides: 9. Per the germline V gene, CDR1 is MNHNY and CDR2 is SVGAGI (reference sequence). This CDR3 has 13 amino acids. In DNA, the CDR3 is TGTGCCGAACAGGGGGGACTCGGTTCACCCCTCCACTTT. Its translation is CAEQGGLGSPLHF.

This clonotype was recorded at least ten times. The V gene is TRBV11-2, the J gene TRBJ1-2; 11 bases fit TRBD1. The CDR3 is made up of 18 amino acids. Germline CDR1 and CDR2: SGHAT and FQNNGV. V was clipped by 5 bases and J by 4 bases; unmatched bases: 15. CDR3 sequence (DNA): TGTGCCAGCAGCGTACTCGGACAGGGGGCGCTGGGTGCCTATGGCTACACCTTC. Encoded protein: CASSVLGQGALGAYGYTF. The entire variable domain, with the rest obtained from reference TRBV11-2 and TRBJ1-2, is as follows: EAGVAQSPRYKIIEKRQSVAFWCNPISGHATLYWYQQILGQGPKLLIQFQNNGVVDDSQLPKDRFSAERLKGVDSTLKIQPAKLEDSAVYLCASSVLGQGALGAYGYTFGSGTRLTVV.

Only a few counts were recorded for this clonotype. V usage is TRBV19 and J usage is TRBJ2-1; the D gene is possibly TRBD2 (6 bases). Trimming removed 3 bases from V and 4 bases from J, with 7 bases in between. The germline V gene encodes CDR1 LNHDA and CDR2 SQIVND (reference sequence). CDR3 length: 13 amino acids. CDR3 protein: CASSMGGYNEQFF. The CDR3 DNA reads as TGTGCCAGTAGTATGGGGGGATACAATGAGCAGTTCTTC.